The 14 T cell receptor beta chains given below trace back to one sample, sequenced in a study of radiation and T cells in renal cell carcinoma. Time point denoted: baseline pretreatment blood. This sample's treatment: 15 Gy SBRT to primary tumor, nephrectomy 4 weeks later. Assay: immunoSEQ multiplex PCR; the TCRdb copy retains only in-frame clones and omits some. The sample lists 50,000 to 75,000 clones, more than 60% seen once, with more than 7% in the top ten. Material: blood, obtained from a patient whose treatment included radiotherapy and nephrectomy. The origin of the receptors is a man aged 55-75 years with renal cell carcinoma.

This clone appeared once. V and J are TRBV13 and TRBJ2-1; 16 bases fit TRBD2. The V and J ends lost 5 bases and 9 bases, in that order; junction bases with no gene match: 13. CDR1 is PRHDT and CDR2 is FYEKMQ in the germline V gene (reference sequence). This CDR3 is built from 18 residues. CDR3 coding DNA: TGTGCCAGCAGCCCGGGACTAGCGGGAGGGCGGGGTCCAGGTGAGCAGTTCTTC. Protein sequence: CASSPGLAGGRGPGEQFF.

The gene calls are TRBV21-1 and TRBJ2-7; the table's D call TRBD2 went unverified against the DNA. TRBV21-1 has pseudogene status. This CDR3 contains 14 residues. CDR3 in amino acids: CASRERGTSWEQYF. In nucleotides, the CDR3 is TGTGCCAGCAGGGAAAGAGGGACTAGCTGGGAGCAGTACTTC.

The chain is built from TRBV19 and TRBJ1-6; no clear D. CDR3 length equals 15 residues. Deletions cut 5 bases from V and 4 bases from J, with 12 bases between. Germline lookup yields CDR1 LNHDA and CDR2 SQIVND (reference sequence). The CDR3 nucleotides read TGTGCCAGTAGTCCTCAGTCCAGTTATAATTCACCCCTCCACTTT. This gives the protein CASSPQSSYNSPLHF. The full variable domain, rest sourced from reference TRBV19 and TRBJ1-6, is DGGITQSPKYLFRKEGQNVTLSCEQNLNHDAMYWYRQDPGQGLRLIYYSQIVNDFQKGDIAEGYSVSREKKESFPLTVTSAQKNPTAFYLCASSPQSSYNSPLHFGNGTRLTVT.

V gene TRBV4-1 combines with J gene TRBJ2-7; D may be TRBD1 (6 bases). Germline V gene data show CDR1 as MGHRA and CDR2 as YSYEKL. CDR3 size: 13 residues. V gave up 3 bases and J gave up 3 bases, with 9 bases separating them. The CDR3 coding sequence is TGCGCCAGCAGCCAGCAACAGGGCTACGAGCAGTACTTC. Amino acid sequence: CASSQQQGYEQYF.

J is TRBJ2-5 and V is TRBV30, with 8 bases aligning to TRBD2. The trim removed 5 bases at V and 9 bases at J, leaving 14 bases unmatched. The CDR3 contains 14 residues. The V gene's germline CDR1 is GTSNPN and CDR2 SVGIG (reference sequence). The CDR3 reads CAWSLAGRPSAQYF. The DNA for the CDR3 is TGTGCCTGGTCTTTAGCGGGGCGGCCCTCGGCCCAGTACTTC.

The chain carries TRBV30 and TRBJ1-3, with unresolved D. V lost 0 bases and J 11 bases, leaving 8 bases between the germline ends. The germline CDR1 and CDR2 sequences are GTSNPN and SVGIG (reference sequence). The CDR3 consists of 11 residues. CDR3 amino acids: CAWSVLGSIYF. The CDR3 DNA reads as TGTGCCTGGAGTGTGCTGGGATCCATATATTTT.

Comment on this clone: This may come from a read error, since a much larger clone is one base off. The rearrangement links TRBV6-6 to TRBJ1-3; D remains ambiguous. The length of the CDR3 is 11 residues. The germline CDR1 and CDR2 sequences are MNHNY and SVGAGI (reference sequence). Trimming took off 11 bases at V and 4 bases at J, with 9 bases between the two ends. The CDR3 sequence: CAAAGGNTIYF. CDR3 DNA: TGTGCCGCCGCCGGGGGAAACACCATATATTTT.

J is TRBJ1-2 and V is TRBV30, with TRBD1 identical over 7 bases. V was pared by 2 bases and J by 2 bases, with 8 bases of the junction left unmatched. CDR1 is GTSNPN and CDR2 is SVGIG in the germline V gene (reference sequence). The CDR3 is 15 amino acids. DNA of the CDR3: TGTGCCTGGAGTATTGGGGACAGTAGGAACTATGGCTACACCTTC. Its protein product is CAWSIGDSRNYGYTF.

This clone was detected only a few times. The gene calls are TRBV5-1 and TRBJ1-1; D gene unclear. The CDR3 spans 16 residues. Germline values: CDR1 SGHRS, CDR2 YFSETQ. V lost 0 bases to trimming and J lost 1 base, with 13 bases between them. CDR3: CASSLAGSSRNTEAFF. In DNA form, the CDR3 reads TGCGCCAGCAGCTTGGCCGGGTCTTCTCGGAACACTGAAGCTTTCTTT.

The chain uses TRBV6-5 and TRBJ2-3; D could derive from TRBD1 or TRBD2 (5 bases each). The ends were cut back, 6 bases at V and 7 bases at J, with 14 bases in the middle. The CDR3 runs to 13 residues. From germline, CDR1 is MNHEY and CDR2 SVGAGI. The CDR3 coding sequence is TGTGCCAGCAGCCGGGACCCGACGAATACGCAGTATTTT. Translated, it gives CASSRDPTNTQYF.

CDR3 sequence reads: CASRSLQGPSYGYTF. CDR3 bases: TGTGCCAGTAGGTCCCTACAGGGGCCCTCCTATGGCTACACCTTC. The chain is built from TRBV19 and TRBJ1-2; 7 nucleotides align to TRBD1. The V gene end was trimmed by 6 bases and the J gene end by 4 bases; junction bases not matched to a gene: 11. Germline CDR1 reads LNHDA; CDR2 reads SQIVND (reference sequence). This CDR3 comprises 15 residues.

V and J are TRBV5-4 and TRBJ2-5; the match to TRBD2 covers 11 bases. Unmatched junction bases numbered 11, after V lost 4 bases and J lost 0 bases. This CDR3 contains 18 residues. Per germline, CDR1 SGHNT and CDR2 YYREEE (reference sequence). CDR3 loop: CASSPPPGTSGYQETQYF. The DNA for the CDR3 is TGTGCCAGCAGCCCACCTCCGGGGACTAGCGGTTACCAAGAGACCCAGTACTTC.

On this clone itself: One end of the junction does not line up with germline, which may come from a read error. This same CDR3 is encoded by further DNA sequences in the sample. V gene TRBV7-9 combines with J gene TRBJ2-3; D is possibly TRBD1 (6 bases). Germline lookup yields CDR1 SEHNR and CDR2 FQNEAQ (reference sequence). There are 13 residues in the CDR3. CDR3 in amino acids: CASKQGAADTQYF. The CDR3 DNA reads as TGTGCTAGCAAACAGGGTGCCGCAGATACGCAGTATTTT.

The chain has TRBV21-1 and TRBJ2-1; the table calls TRBD2, which could not be checked here. TRBV21-1 is listed as a pseudogene. The CDR3 has 13 amino acids. The CDR3 DNA reads as TGTGCCAGCAACCTACGATACTTAAATGAGCAGTTCTTC. Its protein product is CASNLRYLNEQFF.